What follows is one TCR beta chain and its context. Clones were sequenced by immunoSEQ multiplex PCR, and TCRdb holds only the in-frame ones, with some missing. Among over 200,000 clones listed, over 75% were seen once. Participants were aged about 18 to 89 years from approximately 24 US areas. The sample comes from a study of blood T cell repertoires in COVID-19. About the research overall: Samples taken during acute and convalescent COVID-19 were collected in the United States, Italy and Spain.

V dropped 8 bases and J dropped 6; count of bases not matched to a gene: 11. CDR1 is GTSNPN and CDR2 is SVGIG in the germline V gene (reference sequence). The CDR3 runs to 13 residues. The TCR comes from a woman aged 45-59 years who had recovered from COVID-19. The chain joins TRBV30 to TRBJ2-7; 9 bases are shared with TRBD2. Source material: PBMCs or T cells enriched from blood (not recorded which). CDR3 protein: CAGGSSGRSEQYF. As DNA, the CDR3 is TGTGCCGGCGGGAGTAGCGGGAGATCCGAGCAGTACTTC. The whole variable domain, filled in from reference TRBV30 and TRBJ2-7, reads SQTIHQWPATLVQPVGSPLSLECTVEGTSNPNLYWYRQAAGRGLQLLFYSVGIGQISSEVPQNLSASRPQDRQFILSSKKLLLSDSGFYLCAGGSSGRSEQYFGPGTRLTVT.